Following are 7 T cell receptor beta chains from one sample sequenced in a study of shared clonotypes between healthy human individuals. Assay used: immunoSEQ multiplex PCR; TCRdb lists only in-frame clones, some missing. The sample yields about 2.4 million clones, roughly 93% seen once. The sequenced sample was naive CD4+ T cells from PBMCs. The subset here: CD45RA+ positively selected. These TCRs come from a man younger than 30 in good health. Some clones in this sample may be carry-over from other donors' samples.

The rearrangement joins TRBV6-6 to TRBJ2-1; 13 positions match TRBD2. The CDR3 is 15 amino acids. Per germline, CDR1 MNHNY and CDR2 SVGAGI (reference sequence). J gave up 6 bases and V 7 bases, and 6 bases lay outside the gene matches. This chain's CDR3 is CASTTGTSGVNEQFF. DNA of the CDR3: TGTGCCAGCACCACCGGGACTAGCGGGGTCAATGAGCAGTTCTTC.

The V gene is TRBV11-2, the J gene TRBJ1-1; D is ambiguous. The V gene lost 1 base and the J gene lost 0 bases, with 6 bases spanning the gap. The CDR3 is made up of 14 amino acids. Germline lookup yields CDR1 SGHAT and CDR2 FQNNGV. CDR3 loop: CASSLAPVNTEAFF. The CDR3 coding sequence is TGTGCCAGCAGCTTAGCGCCCGTGAACACTGAAGCTTTCTTT.

This sequence joins TRBV7-6 and TRBJ2-2, with 9 nucleotides matching TRBD1. V was pared by 2 bases and J by 4 bases, with 8 bases of the junction left unmatched. The germline V gene encodes CDR1 SGHVS and CDR2 FNYEAQ. This CDR3 spans 17 amino acids. As DNA, the CDR3 is TGTGCCAGCAGCTTACCGGACAGGGGAGTGGGCACCGGGGAGCTGTTTTTT. This gives the protein CASSLPDRGVGTGELFF.

The rearrangement uses TRBV28 and TRBJ2-2; TRBD1 matches at 10 bases. Germline CDR1 and CDR2: MDHEN and SYDVKM. The CDR3 contains 15 residues. V lost 7 bases, J lost 8 bases, and 10 bases stayed unmatched. The CDR3 DNA reads as TGTGCCAGCATGGAGGGGACAGGGGCTTCGGGGGAGCTGTTTTTT. Protein product: CASMEGTGASGELFF. The variable domain in full, with the rest retrieved from reference TRBV28 and TRBJ2-2, is DVKVTQSSRYLVKRTGEKVFLECVQDMDHENMFWYRQDPGLGLRLIYFSYDVKMKEKGDIPEGYSVSREKKERFSLILESASTNQTSMYLCASMEGTGASGELFFGEGSRLTVL.

Concerning this clone itself: No conserved phenylalanine or tryptophan ends this CDR3, so it is likely a read error. The DNA is omitted, as the CDR3 cannot be located on it reliably, and the CDR3 follows TCRdb's listing. The chain uses TRBV7-3 and TRBJ1-2; the table's TRBD1 call for D was not verified on the DNA. CDR1 and CDR2 (germline): SGHTA, FQGTGA. The CDR3 region is 15 residues in length, termini included. CDR3 region: CASSLEPISRDSSRP.

This chain uses TRBV30 with TRBJ1-1; no clear D. CDR3 size: 12 residues. The germline gives CDR1 GTSNPN, CDR2 SVGIG (reference sequence). Here the CDR3 reads CAALRMNTEAFF. The CDR3 nucleotides read TGTGCAGCACTGCGGATGAACACTGAAGCTTTCTTT.

The chain employs TRBV10-2 and TRBJ1-4; 7 bases align to TRBD1. Germline lookup yields CDR1 WSHSY and CDR2 SAAADI. Trimming cost V 9 bases and J 2 bases; bases outside gene matches: 9. The CDR3 has 15 amino acids. This chain's CDR3 is CARFRGRGTNEKLFF. Here the CDR3 DNA reads TGCGCCAGGTTTAGGGGGCGCGGGACTAATGAAAAACTGTTTTTT.